The rows below give T cell receptor beta chains drawn from one sample of a study of regulatory T cells in long-lasting Graves disease. TCRdb re-called the multiplex PCR reads with MiXCR, one entry per CDR3 protein. This sample yields some 500,000 distinct CDR3 sequences, of which about 16% are seen a single time; about 25% belongs to the top ten. These same data were also listed under a study on T cells in Graves' hyperthyroidism and ophthalmopathy.

The sample was peripheral blood mononuclear cells (PBMCs), taken at new diagnosis, from a patient treated with antithyroid drugs. These receptors were collected from a woman aged 40-65 years with Graves disease. CDR3s include the opening cysteine and the closing phenylalanine or tryptophan. Each record gives: clone size, J gene, D gene, V gene, CDR3 DNA, CDR3 protein. The D gene is left open where the match is weak. Rows may omit the clone size; those that give it use once, few, many or a size class.

clone size: many
J gene: TRBJ1-5
D gene: NA
V gene: TRBV3-1
CDR3 DNA: TGTGCCAGCAGCCAAGGAAGGGGCTCTGATCAGCCCCAGCATTTT
CDR3 protein: CASSQGRGSDQPQHF

clone size: few
J gene: TRBJ2-4
D gene: NA
V gene: TRBV12-3/TRBV12-4
CDR3 DNA: TGTGCCAGCACCGGTGACCTAGCCAAAAACATTCAGTACTTC
CDR3 protein: CASTGDLAKNIQYF

clone size: NA
J gene: TRBJ2-2
D gene: TRBD1
V gene: TRBV11-3
CDR3 DNA: TGTGCCAGCAGACGGGACAGGGGGAACACCGGGGAGCTGTTTTTT
CDR3 protein: CASRRDRGNTGELFF

clone size: many
J gene: TRBJ2-1
D gene: TRBD1
V gene: TRBV7-9
CDR3 DNA: TGTGCCAGCAGCCCACCCGGGACAGGGGGCAGTGAGCAGTTCTTC
CDR3 protein: CASSPPGTGGSEQFF

clone size: NA
J gene: TRBJ1-3
D gene: TRBD1
V gene: TRBV6-2/TRBV6-3
CDR3 DNA: TGTGCCAGCAGTCAGACAGGGATCGTCGGAAACACCATATATTTT
CDR3 protein: CASSQTGIVGNTIYF

clone size: many
J gene: TRBJ1-5
D gene: NA
V gene: TRBV28
CDR3 DNA: TGTGCCAGCAGTTACCGCCGGCCCCAGCATTTT
CDR3 protein: CASSYRRPQHF

clone size: NA
J gene: TRBJ1-1
D gene: NA
V gene: TRBV4-2
CDR3 DNA: TGTGCCAGCAGCCGCGAACCAGGGTCTCTGAACACTGAAGCTTTCTTT
CDR3 protein: CASSREPGSLNTEAFF

clone size: few
J gene: TRBJ1-4
D gene: NA
V gene: TRBV5-1
CDR3 DNA: TGCGCCAGCAGCCCGCTAGAGGGTTTGGAAAAACTGTTTTTT
CDR3 protein: CASSPLEGLEKLFF

clone size: many
J gene: TRBJ1-5
D gene: NA
V gene: TRBV30
CDR3 DNA: TGTGCCTGGAGTGTACTAAACGGGAGGAATCAGCCCCAGCATTTT
CDR3 protein: CAWSVLNGRNQPQHF

clone size: NA
J gene: TRBJ2-4
D gene: NA
V gene: TRBV28
CDR3 DNA: TGTGCCAGCACCTCGGGAATCCTAGCCAAAAACATTCAGTACTTC
CDR3 protein: CASTSGILAKNIQYF

clone size: NA
J gene: TRBJ1-3
D gene: NA
V gene: TRBV10-3
CDR3 DNA: TGTGCCATCAGTGAGTCGTGGCTCCTAGGAAACACCATATATTTT
CDR3 protein: CAISESWLLGNTIYF

clone size: many
J gene: TRBJ2-5
D gene: NA
V gene: TRBV12-3/TRBV12-4
CDR3 DNA: TGTGCCAGCAGTTTTTGGGTATTAGGAGAGACCCAGTACTTC
CDR3 protein: CASSFWVLGETQYF

clone size: NA
J gene: TRBJ1-5
D gene: TRBD1
V gene: TRBV6-1
CDR3 DNA: TGTGCCAGCAGACCAGGACAGGGTAGCAATCAGCCCCAGCATTTT
CDR3 protein: CASRPGQGSNQPQHF

clone size: once
J gene: TRBJ1-4
D gene: TRBD1
V gene: TRBV19
CDR3 DNA: TGTGCCAGTAGTAGGACAGGGCTTAATGAAAAACTGTTTTTT
CDR3 protein: CASSRTGLNEKLFF

clone size: NA
J gene: TRBJ2-7
D gene: TRBD1
V gene: TRBV20-1
CDR3 DNA: TGCAGTGCTAGAGGTCGGACAGGGGATAACGAGCAGTACTTC
CDR3 protein: CSARGRTGDNEQYF

clone size: NA
J gene: TRBJ1-5
D gene: TRBD1
V gene: TRBV6-1
CDR3 DNA: TGTGCCAGCAGGTCATTGGGACAGGGCAATCAGCCCCAGCATTTT
CDR3 protein: CASRSLGQGNQPQHF

clone size: many
J gene: TRBJ1-2
D gene: NA
V gene: TRBV6-1
CDR3 DNA: TGTGCCAGCAGTCGGTGGGTGGGGACTAACTATGGCTACACCTTC
CDR3 protein: CASSRWVGTNYGYTF

clone size: few
J gene: TRBJ1-4
D gene: NA
V gene: TRBV28
CDR3 DNA: TGTGCCAGCAGCCTAGACTCGTTTAAGGAAAAACTGTTTTTT
CDR3 protein: CASSLDSFKEKLFF

clone size: NA
J gene: TRBJ2-7
D gene: NA
V gene: TRBV6-5
CDR3 DNA: TGTGCCAGCAGTTACTTCCAGGGTGGGTCCGAGCAGTACTTC
CDR3 protein: CASSYFQGGSEQYF

clone size: NA
J gene: TRBJ1-1
D gene: NA
V gene: TRBV4-2
CDR3 DNA: TGTGCCAGCAGCCCTTCGGGGGGTATTGAAGCTTTCTTT
CDR3 protein: CASSPSGGIEAFF

clone size: few
J gene: TRBJ2-3
D gene: TRBD2
V gene: TRBV9
CDR3 DNA: TGTGCCAGCAGCGTATCGATCGGGGAGCGGGGGTTCACAGATACGCAGTATTTT
CDR3 protein: CASSVSIGERGFTDTQYF

clone size: NA
J gene: TRBJ1-5
D gene: NA
V gene: TRBV19
CDR3 DNA: TGTGCCAGTAGTATAGGCCCGAGAGGCTTTAGCAATCAGCCCCAGCATTTT
CDR3 protein: CASSIGPRGFSNQPQHF

clone size: few
J gene: TRBJ1-3
D gene: NA
V gene: TRBV5-1
CDR3 DNA: TGCGCCAGCAGCGATGGAGTCGGGAGCTCTGGAAACACCATATATTTT
CDR3 protein: CASSDGVGSSGNTIYF

clone size: NA
J gene: TRBJ2-7
D gene: NA
V gene: TRBV4-1
CDR3 DNA: TGCGCCAGCAGCCGTGGGGCGGAAGATATGGGCTACGAGCAGTACTTC
CDR3 protein: CASSRGAEDMGYEQYF

clone size: many
J gene: TRBJ2-3
D gene: TRBD1
V gene: TRBV3-1
CDR3 DNA: TGTGCCAGCAGCCAAGTAAGAGGACAGGGGGTGGCAGATACGCAGTATTTT
CDR3 protein: CASSQVRGQGVADTQYF

clone size: few
J gene: TRBJ2-1
D gene: NA
V gene: TRBV20-1
CDR3 DNA: TGCAGTGCTAGAGATCAGGTTACCGGTGCCTATGAGCAGTTCTTC
CDR3 protein: CSARDQVTGAYEQFF

clone size: NA
J gene: TRBJ1-2
D gene: NA
V gene: TRBV7-9
CDR3 DNA: TGTGCCAGCAGCGGAGGTTTAGGCCCAGATGGCTACACCTTC
CDR3 protein: CASSGGLGPDGYTF

clone size: NA
J gene: TRBJ1-1
D gene: NA
V gene: TRBV20-1
CDR3 DNA: TGCAGTGCTCCTCGGGGGGGCGCAGGCACTGAAGCTTTCTTT
CDR3 protein: CSAPRGGAGTEAFF

clone size: many
J gene: TRBJ1-1
D gene: NA
V gene: TRBV10-2
CDR3 DNA: TGCGCCAGCAGTGAGTCCATACAGCTGAAAGCTTTCTTT
CDR3 protein: CASSESIQLKAFF

clone size: few
J gene: TRBJ2-7
D gene: TRBD2
V gene: TRBV4-1
CDR3 DNA: TGCGCCAGCAGCCAAGCCGAAGGACTAGCGGGGATCGAGCAGTACTTC
CDR3 protein: CASSQAEGLAGIEQYF

clone size: NA
J gene: TRBJ2-2
D gene: NA
V gene: TRBV6-2/TRBV6-3
CDR3 DNA: TGTGCCAGCAGTCCGGCTTGGGGAGCCGGGGAGCTGTTTTTT
CDR3 protein: CASSPAWGAGELFF

clone size: many
J gene: TRBJ1-2
D gene: TRBD1
V gene: TRBV6-5
CDR3 DNA: TGTGCCAGCAGTTACTATCGTGACAGGGGAATCTATGGCTACACCTTC
CDR3 protein: CASSYYRDRGIYGYTF

clone size: NA
J gene: TRBJ2-7
D gene: NA
V gene: TRBV3-1
CDR3 DNA: TGTGCCAGCAGCCAAGACCCTGGAGGTATAGGGACAAACTCCTACGAGCAGTACTTC
CDR3 protein: CASSQDPGGIGTNSYEQYF